This TCR beta chain was captured in a study of T cells after yellow fever vaccination. Study in general: The SMART-Seq v4 Ultra Low Input method served to prepare the low-cell-number fractions. Findings of the study overall: Researchers cautioned that FACS-sorted repertoires could harbor abundant clonotypes contaminating from the bulk population. CD4 and CD8 compartments shared a small share of clonotypes.

This clonotype was seen a few times. Its antigen is not known. Trimming removed 2 bases from V and 10 bases from J, with 9 bases in between. The V gene's germline CDR1 is LGHDT and CDR2 YNNKEL (reference sequence). This CDR3 comprises 12 residues. Production of TCR cDNA was by 5'RACE template switching, which also added a universal primer site and UMIs. Using its own MiXCR run on the 5' RACE reads, TCRdb lists one record per CDR3 protein. The sample has hundreds of thousands of distinct CDR3 sequences; 6.2% are singletons. This TCR was sampled from a man aged 25 to 40 who received the YFV17D yellow fever vaccine. This sample comprised PBMCs, obtained 5 days after the yellow fever booster vaccination. The gene calls are TRBV3-1 and TRBJ2-1, with D uncertain. The CDR3 loop is CASSQPRTEQFF. The CDR3 DNA reads as TGTGCCAGCAGCCAACCTAGGACCGAGCAGTTCTTC.